Sequencing of this T cell receptor beta chain was carried out in a study of blood T cell repertoires in COVID-19 (TCRdb year 2020). Some background on the complete study: Samples covering the acute and convalescent phases of COVID-19 were provided by collaborators in the United States, Italy and Spain. The prospective study material was composed of cDNA or gDNA derived from T cells, B-cell-depleted T cells, or PBMCs. Deeply sampled blood TCRbeta repertoires from subjects exposed to, actively infected with, or recovered from COVID-19 were included in the dataset. A freely available public database, intended as a resource for researchers studying the immune response to SARS-CoV-2, is where the repertoires were released. The samples were drawn from the first 160 participants of the ongoing ImmuneRACE study and from 950 to 1,500 subjects provided by 6 global collaborators. Nearly every sample came with metadata listing a de-identified subject ID, COVID-19 status, age in years and sex. HLA class I and class II types, where available, came from metadata supplied by the sample provider rather than from assay-based typing. Overall study results and their limits: How much clinical and demographic metadata was included differed by source and by participant, and the metadata was provided uncurated.

Remarks on this clone: The target of this receptor is not known. No base quality values were provided; no much bigger clone lies one nucleotide off.

The immunoSEQ Assay, a bias-controlled multiplex PCR, was used to amplify TCRbeta CDR3 regions from genomic DNA. The study's own analysis went as follows. The number of nucleated cells in each sample was estimated from the amplification of reference gene primers within the assay. Sequence reads were collapsed and filtered to measure the absolute abundance of every unique TCRbeta CDR3 rearrangement. For each sample, productive Simpson clonality was calculated by taking the square root of Simpson's diversity index across productive rearrangements. TCRdb took over this immuneACCESS table, retaining in-frame rearrangements with V and J assigned. Such tables are incomplete; in checked studies, under half of the missing clones stem from an unresolved V gene, and the remainder is unexplained. V, J and clone size are those of that table, while D and trimming were read from the DNA. The sample table lists approximately 150,000 clones, about four fifths of them with a count of one. Roughly 4.8% of the sample comes from the top ten.

Whole blood was collected in K2EDTA tubes by collaborating institutions according to the institutions' own protocols. For TCRbeta analysis, collaborator samples were shipped as frozen whole blood, as isolated PBMCs, or as DNA extracted from either sample type. As encoded in the germline V gene (reference sequence), CDR1 is LNHDA while CDR2 is SQIVND. Its CDR3 holds 14 amino acids, cysteine through phenylalanine. Solely the CDR3 DNA is kept, with 42 bases framed from the first base. V is shortened by 1 base, J by 6 bases, and the region joining them spans 13 bases. This receptor was taken from a human donor in a cohort sampled during active COVID-19. The rearranged chain carries TRBV19 and TRBJ2-7; a tentative D call is TRBD2 (6 bases match). Sequencing was carried out using peripheral blood. The CDR3 protein is CASSIAGRYGEQYF. The nucleotides read TGTGCCAGTAGTATAGCGGGGAGGTACGGCGAGCAGTACTTC.